What follows describes a single TCR beta chain. This specimen belongs to a study of blood T cell repertoires in COVID-19. Study-wide background: Sample material is recorded as cDNA or gDNA derived from T cells, B-cell-depleted T cells, or PBMCs.

The CDR3 has 18 amino acids. Germline CDR1 reads MDHEN; CDR2 reads SYDVKM. J gave up 3 bases and V 6 bases, and 17 bases lay outside the gene matches. Only in-frame clones appear in the TCRdb table, and some are missing; sequencing was by immunoSEQ multiplex PCR. The sample lists 70,000 to 90,000 clones; roughly four fifths were seen once. The rearrangement joins TRBV28 to TRBJ2-7; 10 bases agree with TRBD2. Material: peripheral blood. This sequence originates from a woman aged 80 or older with acute or convalescent COVID-19. CDR3 residues: CASSPPWGSGRNGYEQYF. CDR3 bases: TGTGCCAGCAGCCCCCCCTGGGGTAGCGGGAGGAATGGCTACGAGCAGTACTTC.